Shown below are 9 T cell receptor beta chains from a single sample sequenced in a study of cytomegalovirus exposure and HLA in healthy donors. The PCR was carried out with 60 Vbeta primers and 13 Jbeta primers. Clones were read by immunoSEQ multiplex PCR, and TCRdb kept only the in-frame ones, dropping some. Of 200,000 to 250,000 clones listed, about four fifths are singletons. The sequencing input was PBMCs. These receptors were taken from a woman in her 40s in good health and CMV-seropositive.

On this clone itself: Other DNA sequences in this sample translate to the same CDR3. The V and J genes are TRBV5-1 and TRBJ2-1; 7 bases are shared with TRBD2. This CDR3 is 16 amino acids long. Germline trimming cut 0 bases from V and 0 bases from J; bases unmatched to any gene: 3. CDR1 SGHRS and CDR2 YFSETQ come from the germline V gene. The CDR3 sequence: CASSLGGRSSYNEQFF. The CDR3 bases are TGCGCCAGCAGCTTGGGCGGGAGAAGCTCCTACAATGAGCAGTTCTTC.

The chain links TRBV7-2 to TRBJ2-7; 12 bases map to TRBD2. This CDR3 region has 14 residues. The germline gives CDR1 SGHTA, CDR2 FQGNSA. Trimming at V came to 2 bases and at J to 6 bases, leaving 2 bases not matched to a gene. This chain's CDR3 is CASSLRLAGVEQYF. As DNA, the CDR3 is TGTGCCAGCAGCTTAAGACTAGCGGGGGTCGAGCAGTACTTC.

The V and J genes are TRBV5-4 and TRBJ1-1; TRBD1 matches 9 bases. Trimming cost V 4 bases and J 0 bases; bases outside gene matches: 7. CDR1 SGHNT and CDR2 YYREEE come from the germline V gene (reference sequence). The CDR3 is made up of 16 amino acids. DNA of the CDR3: TGTGCCAGCAGCCAAAGGACAGGGGTCATGAACACTGAAGCTTTCTTT. Protein sequence: CASSQRTGVMNTEAFF.

This chain connects TRBV19 to TRBJ1-1, with D possibly being TRBD1 (5 bases). Germline V gene data show CDR1 as LNHDA and CDR2 as SQIVND (reference sequence). The CDR3 runs 18 residues. With 6 bases removed from V and 2 bases from J, the gap between germline ends came to 25 bases. The CDR3 coding sequence is TGTGCCAGTAGAGGGTCAGGGTTTTTTTGGGTTTTTAACACTGAAGCTTTCTTT. Translated: CASRGSGFFWVFNTEAFF. The variable domain in full, with the rest retrieved from reference TRBV19 and TRBJ1-1, is DGGITQSPKYLFRKEGQNVTLSCEQNLNHDAMYWYRQDPGQGLRLIYYSQIVNDFQKGDIAEGYSVSREKKESFPLTVTSAQKNPTAFYLCASRGSGFFWVFNTEAFFGQGTRLTVV.

This clone was detected only once. This chain uses TRBV28 with TRBJ1-1, with D possibly being TRBD1 (5 bases). CDR1 is MDHEN, CDR2 SYDVKM, per germline. The CDR3 loop spans 16 amino acids. The V end was cut by 6 bases, the J end by 3 bases, with 20 bases between. The CDR3 loop is CASSLLPGTGDTEAFF. In DNA form, the CDR3 reads TGTGCCAGCAGCCTACTGCCGGGGACGGGGGACACTGAAGCTTTCTTT.

The rearrangement joins TRBV5-1 to TRBJ2-7; maybe TRBD2 (7 bases). Trimming took off 0 bases at V and 6 bases at J, with 10 bases between the two ends. CDR3 size: 13 residues. Looked up from germline, CDR1 is SGHRS and CDR2 is YFSETQ. The CDR3 nucleotides read TGCGCCAGCAGCTTGGCCGGGGGGCGCGAGCAGTACTTC. It specifies CASSLAGGREQYF.

The rearrangement links TRBV6-6 to TRBJ2-7; the D is unclear. Trimming removed 2 bases at V and 4 bases at J, with 15 bases between. The CDR3 is 15 residues long. In germline, CDR1 is MNHNY, CDR2 SVGAGI (reference sequence). Written as DNA, the CDR3 is TGTGCCAGCAGTTACCTTCGCCTAAATACTTACGAGCAGTACTTC. This encodes CASSYLRLNTYEQYF.

This clone showed up many times. The rearrangement uses TRBV5-1 and TRBJ2-7, with D possibly matching TRBD2 (5 bases). This CDR3 has 15 amino acids. The V end lost 2 bases, the J end lost 4 bases, and 16 bases lay between the germline ends. From germline, CDR1 is SGHRS and CDR2 YFSETQ. CDR3 residues: CASSFRSGLGYEQYF. CDR3 nucleotide sequence: TGCGCCAGCAGCTTTAGGAGCGGACTGGGATACGAGCAGTACTTC.

This clone was observed once. This chain joins TRBV4-3 and TRBJ2-7; no clear D. The CDR3 consists of 12 residues. Trimming took off 0 bases at V and 4 bases at J, with 4 bases between the two ends. The germline V gene has CDR1 LGHNA and CDR2 YSLEER. CDR3 nucleotides: TGCGCCAGCAGCCAAGATCGTTACGAGCAGTACTTC. Translating it yields CASSQDRYEQYF.